This TCR beta chain was profiled in a study of T cells in localized non-small cell lung cancer. Study findings and constraints: Longer overall survival accompanied higher blood T cell density. In uninvolved adjacent lung, T cell clonality reached its highest value, exceeding tumor. Turning up in adjacent lung were a median around 50 of the top 100 tumor clones. Heterogeneity remains possible, as sequencing covered one tumor region only.

Libraries were prepared by immunoSEQ multiplex PCR; TCRdb keeps only in-frame clonotypes and omits some of them. The sample carries over 3,000 clones, 20% to 25% recorded once. About this clone: Its specificity is not known.

CDR1 SGHDN and CDR2 FVKESK come from the germline V gene. V was pared by 4 bases and J by 8 bases, with 11 bases of the junction left unmatched. The CDR3 has 16 residues. The rearrangement links TRBV14 to TRBJ2-1; TRBD2 matches at 10 bases. The TCR originated in a man aged 35-75 years with stage II squamous cell lung carcinoma. The sample was lung tumor tissue, taken before any cancer treatment. The CDR3, as DNA: TGTGCCAGCAGCCCCTTATCTAGCGGGAGTATCCATGAGCAGTTCTTC. It is translated as CASSPLSSGSIHEQFF.